This T cell receptor (beta chain) was recovered during a study of response to subunit inactivated influenza vaccine. Study-wide points: Few additional T cells are recruited per seasonal influenza vaccination, authors suggested.

TCRdb passed the RT-PCR reads through MiXCR, listing each CDR3 protein once. The sample lists 650,000 to 700,000 distinct CDR3 sequences, approximately 14% occurring once. Comments on this clonotype: Its specificity is unknown.

Germline CDR1 is SNHLY and CDR2 is FYNNEI. Trimming took 2 bases from V and 4 from J, leaving 3 bases between them. The CDR3 has 12 residues. Material: PBMCs from blood, obtained 11 to 12 days after vaccination. This clonotype originated in a man aged 50-60 years who received an inactivated influenza vaccine. V and J are TRBV2 and TRBJ1-5; no clear D. The chain's CDR3 is CASSEQNQPQHF. The CDR3 DNA reads TGTGCCAGCAGTGAACAAAATCAGCCCCAGCATTTT.